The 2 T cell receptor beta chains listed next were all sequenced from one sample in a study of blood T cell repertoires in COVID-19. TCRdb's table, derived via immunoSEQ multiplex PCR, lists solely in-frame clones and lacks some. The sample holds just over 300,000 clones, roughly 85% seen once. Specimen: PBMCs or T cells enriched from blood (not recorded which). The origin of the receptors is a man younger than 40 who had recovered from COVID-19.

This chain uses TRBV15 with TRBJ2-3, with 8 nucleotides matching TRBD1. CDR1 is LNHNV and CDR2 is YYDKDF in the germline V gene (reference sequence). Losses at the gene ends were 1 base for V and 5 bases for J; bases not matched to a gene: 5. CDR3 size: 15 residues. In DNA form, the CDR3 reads TGTGCCACCAGCAGAGGGCAGGGGGCTTTAGATACGCAGTATTTT. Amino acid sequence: CATSRGQGALDTQYF.

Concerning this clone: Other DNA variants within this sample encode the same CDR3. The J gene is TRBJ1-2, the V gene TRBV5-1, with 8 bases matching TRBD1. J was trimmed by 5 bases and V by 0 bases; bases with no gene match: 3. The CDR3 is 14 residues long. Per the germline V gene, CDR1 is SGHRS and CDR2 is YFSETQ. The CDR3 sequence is CASSLGQGRYGYTF. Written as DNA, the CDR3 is TGCGCCAGCAGCTTGGGACAGGGGCGGTATGGCTACACCTTC.